The 16 T cell receptor beta chains below come from one sample, sequenced in a study of blood T cell repertoires in COVID-19. TCRdb's copy holds only in-frame clones and misses some; the assay was immunoSEQ multiplex PCR. Of about 170,000 clones in the sample, around 80% were seen once. Sequencing used PBMCs or T cells enriched from blood (not recorded which). The receptors stem from an older woman in a cohort exposed to, infected with or recovered from COVID-19 (not recorded which).

This chain connects TRBV7-9 to TRBJ2-7, with TRBD2 identical over 11 bases. V lost 1 base and J lost 5; bases outside the gene matches: 4. From germline, CDR1 is SEHNR and CDR2 FQNEAQ (reference sequence). The CDR3 length is 15 residues. CDR3 bases: TGTGCCAGCAGCTTAGACGGGACTAGCGGAAACGAGCAGTACTTC. Translating it yields CASSLDGTSGNEQYF.

The chain combines TRBV5-6 with TRBJ2-7; 9 bases line up with TRBD1. There are 14 residues in the CDR3. The V segment lost 0 bases and the J segment 2 bases; nucleotides outside the gene matches: 0. CDR1 is SGHDT, CDR2 YYEEEE, per germline. DNA for the CDR3: TGTGCCAGCAGCTTGGGGGACAGGGCCTACGAGCAGTACTTC. This sequence encodes CASSLGDRAYEQYF.

This chain joins TRBV9 and TRBJ1-2; 8 nucleotides agree with TRBD1. The CDR3 is 14 residues long. The germline CDR1 and CDR2 sequences are SGDLS and YYNGEE. V shed 3 bases and J 1 base; nucleotides not matched to a gene: 2. The CDR3 bases are TGTGCCAGCAGCGCCGGACAGGGTAACTATGGCTACACCTTC. Translation: CASSAGQGNYGYTF.

The rearrangement joins TRBV7-2 to TRBJ1-2; tentative D call: TRBD1 (5 bases). The CDR3 loop spans 17 amino acids. Trimming took off 1 base at V and 2 bases at J, with 17 bases between the two ends. The germline gives CDR1 SGHTA, CDR2 FQGNSA. This CDR3 reads CASSLVMGPGLNYGYTF. CDR3 nucleotides: TGTGCCAGCAGCTTAGTTATGGGGCCGGGTCTCAACTATGGCTACACCTTC.

The J gene is TRBJ1-2, the V gene TRBV27; D is perhaps TRBD1 (6 bases). V was clipped by 6 bases and J by 4 bases, with 15 bases between them. CDR1 and CDR2 (germline): MNHEY, SMNVEV (reference sequence). The CDR3 covers 14 residues. CDR3 residues: CASRASRGFYGYTF. Here the CDR3 DNA reads TGTGCCAGCAGGGCAAGCAGGGGCTTCTATGGCTACACCTTC.

The V call is TRBV28, the J call TRBJ1-1, with D unclear. Germline V CDR1 and CDR2: MDHEN, SYDVKM. The V end lost 4 bases, the J end lost 1 base, and 10 bases lay between the germline ends. This CDR3 region has 14 residues. CDR3 residues: CASSYPLGNTEAFF. Here the CDR3 DNA reads TGTGCCAGCAGTTACCCCCTAGGGAACACTGAAGCTTTCTTT.

J is TRBJ1-3 and V is TRBV3-1 (or the pseudogene TRBV3-2); D gene uncertain. Trimming took 2 bases from V and 0 from J, leaving 5 bases between them. From germline, CDR1 is LGHDT and CDR2 YNNKEL (reference sequence). The CDR3 length is 14 residues. CDR3 coding DNA: TGTGCCAGCAGCCAATCCTACTCTGGAAACACCATATATTTT. As protein: CASSQSYSGNTIYF.

This chain joins TRBV19 and TRBJ2-5; 7 bases fit TRBD2. CDR1 is LNHDA, CDR2 SQIVND, per germline (reference sequence). CDR3 length: 14 residues. The V segment lost 6 bases and the J segment 4 bases; nucleotides outside the gene matches: 8. CDR3 DNA sequence: TGTGCCAGTAGCAATCGGGGGGAATCAGAGACCCAGTACTTC. Its translation is CASSNRGESETQYF.

The chain uses TRBV21-1 and TRBJ1-4; the D segment call TRBD1 is taken from the table without a DNA check. TRBV21-1 is recorded as a pseudogene. This CDR3 is built from 20 residues. The CDR3 region has the DNA TGTGCCAGCAGCAAAGCGAAAACCGACAGGGTCGATGCAACTAATGAAAAACTGTTTTTT. It is translated as CASSKAKTDRVDATNEKLFF.

The chain carries TRBV7-2 and TRBJ1-1; D perhaps matches TRBD1 (5 bases). This CDR3 has 14 amino acids. The germline CDR1 and CDR2 sequences are SGHTA and FQGNSA. The V end lost 2 bases, the J end lost 5 bases, and 12 bases lay between the germline ends. As DNA, the CDR3 is TGTGCCAGCAGCTTAAATGGGGGGGGTACTGAAGCTTTCTTT. Protein sequence: CASSLNGGGTEAFF.

As DNA, the CDR3 is TGTGCCAGCAGTTTATCGGGCGGGGAGCTGTTTTTT. This gives the protein CASSLSGGELFF. The rearrangement links TRBV12-3 or TRBV12-4 to TRBJ2-2, with no clear D. The CDR3 has 12 amino acids. The V end was cut by 2 bases, the J end by 7 bases, with 5 bases between.

The V call is TRBV28, the J call TRBJ2-1; TRBD2 agrees at 10 bases. The CDR3 totals 16 residues. Unmatched junction bases numbered 5, after V lost 2 bases and J lost 4 bases. Germline lookup yields CDR1 MDHEN and CDR2 SYDVKM. Here the CDR3 reads CASSLETSGYYNEQFF. The CDR3 coding sequence is TGTGCCAGCAGTTTAGAGACTAGCGGGTATTACAATGAGCAGTTCTTC.

The gene calls are TRBV6-6 and TRBJ1-1, with D possibly matching TRBD1 (5 bases). This CDR3 spans 11 amino acids. CDR1 is MNHNY, CDR2 SVGAGI, per germline (reference sequence). Trimming removed 6 bases at V and 8 bases at J, with 10 bases between. The CDR3 DNA sequence: TGTGCCAGCAGGAGACAGCAGGAAGCTTTCTTT. It encodes CASRRQQEAFF.

There are many counts of this clone. This sequence joins TRBV10-2 and TRBJ1-3; D not certain. Germline CDR1 WSHSY, CDR2 SAAADI. V lost 1 base, J lost 1 base, and 14 bases lay in between. The CDR3 is 17 amino acids. The chain's CDR3 is CASSEWAGDVSGNTIYF. The CDR3 region has the DNA TGCGCCAGCAGTGAGTGGGCGGGAGACGTGTCTGGAAACACCATATATTTT.

This clone was recorded many times. The chain has TRBV9 and TRBJ2-3; 10 nucleotides agree with TRBD2. V was pared by 3 bases and J by 2 bases, with 6 bases of the junction left unmatched. Germline loops: CDR1 SGDLS, CDR2 YYNGEE. The CDR3 runs 16 residues. CDR3 in amino acids: CASSADGLADTDTQYF. The CDR3 region has the DNA TGTGCCAGCAGCGCGGACGGACTAGCGGACACAGATACGCAGTATTTT.

In its sample, this clone was seen a few times. The chain is built from TRBV28 and TRBJ1-5; D gene ambiguous. CDR3 size: 14 residues. Germline V gene data show CDR1 as MDHEN and CDR2 as SYDVKM. V was shortened by 7 bases and J by 7 bases, with 17 bases between the two germline ends. The CDR3 reads CASNHGGVEQPQHF. The CDR3, as DNA: TGTGCCAGCAACCACGGCGGGGTCGAACAGCCCCAGCATTTT.